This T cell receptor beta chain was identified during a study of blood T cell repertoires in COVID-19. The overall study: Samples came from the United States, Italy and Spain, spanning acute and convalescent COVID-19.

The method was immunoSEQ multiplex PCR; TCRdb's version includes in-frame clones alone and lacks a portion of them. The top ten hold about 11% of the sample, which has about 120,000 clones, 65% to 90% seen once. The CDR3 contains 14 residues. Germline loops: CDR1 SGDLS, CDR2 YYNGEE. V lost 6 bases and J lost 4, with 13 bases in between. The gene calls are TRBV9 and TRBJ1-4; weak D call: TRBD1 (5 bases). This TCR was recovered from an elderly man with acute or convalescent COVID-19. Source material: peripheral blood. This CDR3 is CASTPGDFNEKLFF. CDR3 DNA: TGTGCCAGCACCCCTGGGGACTTTAATGAAAAACTGTTTTTT.